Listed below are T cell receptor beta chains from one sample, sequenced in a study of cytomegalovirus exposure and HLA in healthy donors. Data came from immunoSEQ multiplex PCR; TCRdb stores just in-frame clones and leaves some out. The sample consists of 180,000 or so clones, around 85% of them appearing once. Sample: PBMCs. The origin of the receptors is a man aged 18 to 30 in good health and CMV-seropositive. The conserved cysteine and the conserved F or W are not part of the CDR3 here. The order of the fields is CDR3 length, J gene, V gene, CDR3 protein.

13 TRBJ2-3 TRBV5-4 ASSLGRGGLYTQY
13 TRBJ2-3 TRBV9 ASSVGGGATDTQY
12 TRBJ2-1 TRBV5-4 ASSLTSSNNEQF
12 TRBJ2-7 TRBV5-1 ASSVRDGGYEQY
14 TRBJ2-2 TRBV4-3 ASSQENGGYAGELF
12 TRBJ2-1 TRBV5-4 ASSFSWSYNEQF
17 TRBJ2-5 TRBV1 TSSQAIAGGLWRLETQY
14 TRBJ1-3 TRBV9 ASSIGTGGSGNTIY
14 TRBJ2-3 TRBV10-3 AITGTSGGLTDTQY
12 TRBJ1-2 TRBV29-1 SVEDRGRIYGYT
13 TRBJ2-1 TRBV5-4 ASSLPGGSYNEQF
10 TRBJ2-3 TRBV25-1 ASSTEVNTQY
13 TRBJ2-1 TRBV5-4 ASSRTSGSYNEQF
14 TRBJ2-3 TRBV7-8 ASSLRAGGPADTQY
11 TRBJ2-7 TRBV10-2 ASTIPGDSEQY
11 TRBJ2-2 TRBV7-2 ASSVPPLAVLF
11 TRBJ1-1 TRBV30 AWTGARFREAF
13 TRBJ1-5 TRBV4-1 ASSQGQGSNQPQH
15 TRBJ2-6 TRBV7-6 ASSTGLAGSGANVLT
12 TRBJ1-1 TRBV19 ASSISLVSTEAF
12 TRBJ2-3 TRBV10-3 AIGDGGPTDTQY
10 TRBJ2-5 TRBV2 ASRDRKETQY
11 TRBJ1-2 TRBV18 ASSDPGHRGYT
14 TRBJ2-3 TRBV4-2 ASSQAAPGGSDTQY
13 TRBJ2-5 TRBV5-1 ASSILAGGLETQY
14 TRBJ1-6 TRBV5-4 ASSYPGTAMDSPLH
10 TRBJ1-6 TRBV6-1 ASTGNNSPLH
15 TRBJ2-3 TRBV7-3 ASSSQGLALSTDTQY
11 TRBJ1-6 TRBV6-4 ASRPGGNSPLH
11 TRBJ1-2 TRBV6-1 ASRQTVNYGYT
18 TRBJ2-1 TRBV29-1 SVKPLSGQGSSSSYNEQF
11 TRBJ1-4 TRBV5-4 ASSLDRGEKLF
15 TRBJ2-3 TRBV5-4 ASSLGLAGAWGDTQY
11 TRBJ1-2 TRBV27 ASSLGKSDGYT
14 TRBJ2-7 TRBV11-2 ASGDRGRPQRYEQY
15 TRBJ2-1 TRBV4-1 ASSQVDLGLQYNEQF
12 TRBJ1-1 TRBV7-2 ASIVQGWGTEAF
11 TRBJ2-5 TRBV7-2 ASTGGAYETQY
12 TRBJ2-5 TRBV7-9 ASRLGGGQETQY
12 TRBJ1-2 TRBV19 ASSIKGGLNGYT
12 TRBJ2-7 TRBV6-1 ASSEAYRGQHPY
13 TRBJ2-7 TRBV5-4 ASSFTRDRVYEQY
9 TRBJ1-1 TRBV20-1 SGTENTEAF
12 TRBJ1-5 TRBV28 ASSLAGGLPPQH
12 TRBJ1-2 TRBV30 AWSPWGQNYGYT
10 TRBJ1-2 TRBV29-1 SVDGGSDGYT
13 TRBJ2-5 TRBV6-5 ASSNLRGSSETQY
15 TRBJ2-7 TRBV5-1 ASSLGGGRGRVHEQY
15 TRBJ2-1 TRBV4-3 ASSQPGRGAQHNEQF
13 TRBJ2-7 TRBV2 ASSATLADTYEQY
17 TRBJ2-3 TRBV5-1 ASSSQDRTGRFGTDTQY
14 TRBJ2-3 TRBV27 ASSILGQGIADTQY
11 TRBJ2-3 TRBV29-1 SVVGDRGPSRD
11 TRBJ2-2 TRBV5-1 ATMGEGTGELF
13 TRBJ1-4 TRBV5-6 ASSLMAGGGEKLF
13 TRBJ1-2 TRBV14 ASSPLTTAYYGYT
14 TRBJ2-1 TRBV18 ASSPQTGGGYNEQF
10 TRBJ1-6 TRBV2 ASSVSPSPLH
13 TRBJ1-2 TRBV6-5 ASSFYLGGGYGYT